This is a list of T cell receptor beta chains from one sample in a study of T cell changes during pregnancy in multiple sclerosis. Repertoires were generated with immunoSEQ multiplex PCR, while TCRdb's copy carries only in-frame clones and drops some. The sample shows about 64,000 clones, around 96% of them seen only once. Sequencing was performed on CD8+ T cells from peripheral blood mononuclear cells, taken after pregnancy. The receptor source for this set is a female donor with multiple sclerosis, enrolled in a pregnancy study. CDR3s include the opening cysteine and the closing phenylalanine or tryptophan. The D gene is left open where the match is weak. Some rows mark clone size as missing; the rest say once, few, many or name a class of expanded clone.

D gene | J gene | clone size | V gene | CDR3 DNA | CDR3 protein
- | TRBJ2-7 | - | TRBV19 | TGTGCCAGTAGTATAGAGGCGGCCTCCTACGAGCAGTACTTC | CASSIEAASYEQYF
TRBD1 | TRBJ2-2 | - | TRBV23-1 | TGCGCCAGCAGCAGGGGGCCCACGATTGGCACCGGGGAGCTGTTTTTT | CASSRGPTIGTGELFF
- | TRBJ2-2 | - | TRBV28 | TGTGCCAGCAGTTTACGGGGGGCTCGGAGGGGGGAGCTGTTTTTT | CASSLRGARRGELFF
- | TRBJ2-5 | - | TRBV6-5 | TGTGCCAGCAGTTACTCAGGAGGGCACCAAGAGACCCAGTACTTC | CASSYSGGHQETQYF
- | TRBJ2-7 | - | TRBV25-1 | TGTGCCAGCAGTTATAGCTACGAGCAGTACTTC | CASSYSYEQYF
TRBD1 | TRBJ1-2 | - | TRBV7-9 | TGTGCCAGCACCGTCGACAGGGTTGGCTACACCTTC | CASTVDRVGYTF
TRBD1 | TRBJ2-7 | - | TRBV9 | TGTGCCAGCAGCGTCGGGACAGGTGTCTACGAGCAGTACTTC | CASSVGTGVYEQYF
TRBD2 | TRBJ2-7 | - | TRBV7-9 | TGTGCCAGCAGCTCAGGGACTAGCGGGACTCTCTACGAGCAGTACTTC | CASSSGTSGTLYEQYF
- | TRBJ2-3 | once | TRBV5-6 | TGTGCCAGCAGCTTCCCTAGAACCGACCTCACAGATACGCAGTATTTT | CASSFPRTDLTDTQYF
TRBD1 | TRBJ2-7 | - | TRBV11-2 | TGTGCCAGCACCGGACAGGGGAGCTCCTACGAGCAGTACTTC | CASTGQGSSYEQYF
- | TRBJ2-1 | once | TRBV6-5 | TGTGCCAGCAGTTACGGGGGGAATTGGTTCTTC | CASSYGGNWFF
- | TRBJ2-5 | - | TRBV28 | TGTGCCCACGGTGAACGGACTGAAGAGACCCAGTACTTC | CAHGERTEETQYF
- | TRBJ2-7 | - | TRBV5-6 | TGTGCCAGCAGCGGTGGACAACCCGGGCAGTACTTC | CASSGGQPGQYF
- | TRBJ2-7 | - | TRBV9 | TGTGCCAGCAGCCCACAGGAGTCCTACGAGCAGTACTTC | CASSPQESYEQYF
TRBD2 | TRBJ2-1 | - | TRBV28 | TGTGCCAGCAGTTTAGTTGGGCGGGAGCTCAATGAGCAGTTCTTC | CASSLVGRELNEQFF
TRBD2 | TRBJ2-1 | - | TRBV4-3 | TGCGCCAGCAGCCCCGGGGCGCCGGGACTAGCGGTGTACAATGAGCAGTTCTTC | CASSPGAPGLAVYNEQFF
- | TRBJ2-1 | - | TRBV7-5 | TGTGCCAGAAATGGGGCACACAATGAGCAGTTCTTC | CARNGAHNEQFF
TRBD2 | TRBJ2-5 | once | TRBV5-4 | TGTGCCAGCAGCCCCCGGACTAGCGTGTTCCAAGAGACCCAGTACTTC | CASSPRTSVFQETQYF
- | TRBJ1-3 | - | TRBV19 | TGTGCCAGTAAATTCGGGGACACCATATATTTT | CASKFGDTIYF
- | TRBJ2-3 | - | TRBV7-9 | TGTGCCAGCAGCTTTATCGCCTCGGGGGAGCCCACAGATACGCAGTATTTT | CASSFIASGEPTDTQYF
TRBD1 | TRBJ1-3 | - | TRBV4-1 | TGCGCCAGCAGCCCTTATGCTTTCGGACAGGGGAGAGGAAACACCATATATTTT | CASSPYAFGQGRGNTIYF
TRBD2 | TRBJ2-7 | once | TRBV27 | TGTGCCAGCAGTTTTAGCGGGTCCTCCTACGAGCAGTACTTC | CASSFSGSSYEQYF
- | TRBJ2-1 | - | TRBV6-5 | TGTGCCAGCAGTGAGCAGGGGAGGGATGAGCAGTTCTTC | CASSEQGRDEQFF
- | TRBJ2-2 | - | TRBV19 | TGTGCCAGTAGTATAGGGGGCGGCGGGGAGCTGTTTTTT | CASSIGGGGELFF
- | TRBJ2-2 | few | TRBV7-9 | TGTGCCAGCAGCTCCCCACAGGGCCCAGGGCGGGAGCTGTTTTTT | CASSSPQGPGRELFF
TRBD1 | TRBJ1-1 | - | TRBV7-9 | TGTGCCAGCAGCGCGGGACAGGGGAACACTGAAGCTTTCTTT | CASSAGQGNTEAFF